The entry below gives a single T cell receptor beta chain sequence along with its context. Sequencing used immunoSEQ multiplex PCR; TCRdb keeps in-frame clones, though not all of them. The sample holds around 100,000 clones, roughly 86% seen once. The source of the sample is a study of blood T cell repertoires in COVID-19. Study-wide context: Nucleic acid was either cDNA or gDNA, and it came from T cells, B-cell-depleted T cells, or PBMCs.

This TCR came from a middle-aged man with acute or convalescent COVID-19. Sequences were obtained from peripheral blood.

The CDR3 here is CASSQDWEGIQYF. CDR3 coding DNA: TGTGCCAGCAGCCAAGATTGGGAGGGCATTCAGTACTTC. V and J are TRBV14 and TRBJ2-4; 7 bases match TRBD2. From germline, CDR1 is SGHDN and CDR2 FVKESK. This CDR3 spans 13 amino acids. V lost 0 bases and J lost 9; bases outside the gene matches: 2.